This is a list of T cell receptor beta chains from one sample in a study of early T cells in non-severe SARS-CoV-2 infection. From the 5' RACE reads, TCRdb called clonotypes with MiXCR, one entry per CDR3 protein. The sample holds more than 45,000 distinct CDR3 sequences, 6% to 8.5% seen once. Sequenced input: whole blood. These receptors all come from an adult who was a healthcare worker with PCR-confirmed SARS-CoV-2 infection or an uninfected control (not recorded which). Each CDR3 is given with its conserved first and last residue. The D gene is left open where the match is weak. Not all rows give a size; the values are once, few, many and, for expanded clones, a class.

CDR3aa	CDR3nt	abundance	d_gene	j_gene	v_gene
CASSPFEGGSSQFF	TGTGCCAGCAGCCCCTTTGAAGGGGGATCGTCGCAGTTCTTC	many	-	TRBJ2-1	TRBV7-3
CASSQDGTGPNYGYTF	TGCGCCAGCAGCCAAGATGGGACAGGCCCCAACTATGGCTACACCTTC	many	TRBD1	TRBJ1-2	TRBV4-1
CASYGQGRGRGEQYF	TGTGCCAGCTATGGACAGGGAAGGGGTCGGGGCGAGCAGTACTTC	-	TRBD1	TRBJ2-7	TRBV7-9
CSARESRGRTDTQYF	TGCAGTGCTAGAGAAAGTCGTGGTCGAACAGATACGCAGTATTTT	many	-	TRBJ2-3	TRBV20-1
CASSEGLAGWGEQFF	TGTGCCAGCAGCGAGGGACTAGCGGGATGGGGTGAGCAGTTCTTC	many	TRBD2	TRBJ2-1	TRBV9
CASSQAAGLDYEQYF	TGTGCCAGCAGCCAAGCAGCCGGACTAGATTACGAGCAGTACTTC	-	TRBD2	TRBJ2-7	TRBV4-2
CASSTDSSSPLHF	TGCGCCAGCAGCACGGACAGTAGTTCACCCCTCCACTTT	-	-	TRBJ1-6	TRBV5-1
CSARDPIRGEKLFF	TGCAGTGCTAGAGATCCTATCAGGGGCGAAAAACTGTTTTTT	-	-	TRBJ1-4	TRBV20-1
CASSAGPRGAYEQYF	TGTGCCAGCAGCGCCGGGCCTCGAGGGGCCTACGAGCAGTACTTC	-	-	TRBJ2-7	TRBV5-6
CASSYSSGPLDEQFF	TGTGCCAGCAGTTACTCCAGCGGTCCTTTGGATGAGCAGTTCTTC	-	-	TRBJ2-1	TRBV6-5
CASSFSPRRQGAREQYF	TGTGCCAGCAGTTTTTCCCCCAGGAGACAGGGGGCTCGCGAGCAGTACTTC	-	TRBD1	TRBJ2-7	TRBV27
CASSSVGRAQYF	TGTGCCAGCAGCTCCGTAGGGAGGGCCCAGTACTTC	few	TRBD2	TRBJ2-5	TRBV6-8
CASSQGSGTRGTFF	TGTGCCAGCAGCCAAGGTAGCGGGACAAGGGGTACGTTCTTC	-	TRBD2	TRBJ2-1	TRBV3-1
CASSYGLAGGQETQYF	TGTGCCAGCAGTTACGGCCTAGCGGGAGGCCAAGAGACCCAGTACTTC	many	TRBD2	TRBJ2-5	TRBV6-5
CASSGQGLGYTF	TGTGCCAGCAGTGGACAGGGATTAGGCTACACCTTC	-	TRBD1	TRBJ1-2	TRBV12-3/TRBV12-4
CASSPGSGITNYGYTF	TGTGCCAGCAGCCCAGGCTCGGGGATTACTAACTATGGCTACACCTTC	few	-	TRBJ1-2	TRBV7-2
CASSFGSSYEQYF	TGTGCCAGCAGCTTTGGTAGCTCCTACGAGCAGTACTTC	few	-	TRBJ2-7	TRBV7-9